Listed below are T cell receptor beta chains from one sample, sequenced in a study of a mutant IDH1 vaccine in newly diagnosed glioma. These receptors are not linked to any known antigen. Sequencing was performed with immunoSEQ multiplex PCR; in TCRdb, only in-frame clones are kept and a portion is missing. The sample shows about 84,000 clones, about 81% of them seen only once. Sequencing used PBMCs, obtained from a glioma patient whose treatment included an IDH1 peptide vaccine. All receptors derive from a man aged 40-50 years with glioma. Both conserved end residues are part of each CDR3. The order of the fields is V gene, J gene, clone size, D gene, CDR3 protein, CDR3 DNA. D genes are given only for firm matches. Expanded clones get a size class; other rows say once, few or many, or leave the size out.

>TRBV6-1|TRBJ2-1|-|-
CASRGGGNLNEQFF
TGTGCCAGCCGCGGCGGGGGCAACCTCAATGAGCAGTTCTTC
>TRBV10-1|TRBJ2-3|few|-
CASSECRWGCRILVGTDTQYF
TGCGCCAGCAGTGAGTGCCGTTGGGGGTGCCGCATTTTGGTCGGGACAGATACGCAGTATTTT
>TRBV19|TRBJ1-2|once|-
CASSIGDLPYTF
TGTGCCAGTAGTATAGGGGACCTCCCTTACACCTTC
>TRBV28|TRBJ2-2|-|-
CASTGRVTGELFF
TGTGCCAGCACAGGCAGGGTGACCGGGGAGCTGTTTTTT
>TRBV15|TRBJ2-2|-|-
CATSRDMGVGTGELFF
TGTGCCACCAGCAGAGATATGGGAGTAGGTACCGGGGAGCTGTTTTTT
>TRBV29-1|TRBJ1-1|-|-
CSPWEVTEAFF
TGCAGCCCCTGGGAGGTGACTGAAGCTTTCTTT
>TRBV11-2|TRBJ2-3|-|-
CASSLVETVVDTQYF
TGTGCCAGCAGCTTAGTCGAGACGGTGGTGGATACGCAGTATTTT
>TRBV5-6|TRBJ2-6|-|-
CASSLGPGTGANVLTF
TGTGCCAGCAGCTTAGGGCCAGGGACTGGGGCCAACGTCCTGACTTTC
>TRBV2|TRBJ1-4|-|-
CASRNYGEKLFF
TGTGCCAGCAGGAATTACGGTGAAAAACTGTTTTTT
>TRBV19|TRBJ2-2|-|TRBD2
CASVAGALDTGELFF
TGTGCCAGTGTAGCGGGGGCTCTGGACACCGGGGAGCTGTTTTTT
>TRBV18|TRBJ2-6|-|-
CASSTGANVLTF
TGTGCCAGCTCAACTGGGGCCAACGTCCTGACTTTC
>TRBV6-1|TRBJ1-1|-|-
CASSWGGSGTEAFF
TGTGCCAGCAGCTGGGGGGGATCCGGCACTGAAGCTTTCTTT
>TRBV5-1|TRBJ1-5|-|-
CASSGGAGQPQHF
TGCGCCAGCAGCGGGGGCGCGGGACAGCCCCAGCATTTT
>TRBV10-3|TRBJ1-6|-|-
CAIRRGANNSPLHF
TGTGCCATCAGGAGGGGGGCGAATAATTCACCCCTCCACTTT
>TRBV7-2|TRBJ1-5|-|-
CASSLRAGLSQPQHF
TGTGCCAGCAGCTTAAGGGCCGGGTTGAGTCAGCCCCAGCATTTT
>TRBV6-6|TRBJ1-3|-|TRBD1
CASRQGFSGNTIYF
TGTGCCAGCAGACAGGGGTTCTCTGGAAACACCATATATTTT
>TRBV19|TRBJ2-2|-|TRBD1
CASSPNKGAGTGELFF
TGTGCCAGTAGTCCTAATAAGGGGGCAGGTACCGGGGAGCTGTTTTTT
>TRBV6-1|TRBJ1-1|-|TRBD1
CASSADRAAEAFF
TGTGCCAGCAGTGCGGACAGGGCTGCTGAAGCTTTCTTT
>TRBV5-4|TRBJ2-7|-|TRBD1
CASSQAGTGAFYEQYF
TGTGCCAGCAGCCAGGCCGGGACAGGGGCCTTCTACGAGCAGTACTTC
>TRBV7-2|TRBJ2-3|-|-
CASSAGQSTDTQYF
TGTGCCAGCAGCGCCGGACAGAGCACAGATACGCAGTATTTT
>TRBV9|TRBJ1-3|-|-
CASTTSTGSLNTIYF
TGTGCCAGCACAACTTCCACAGGGAGTTTAAACACCATATATTTT
>TRBV5-1|TRBJ2-1|-|-
CASSVGPRVGWGRVRNEQFF
TGCGCCAGCAGCGTCGGACCCCGAGTCGGTTGGGGGCGGGTGCGCAATGAGCAGTTCTTC
>TRBV5-4|TRBJ2-3|-|-
CASSLTAVGTDTQYF
TGTGCCAGCAGCTTGACAGCAGTGGGGACAGATACGCAGTATTTT
>TRBV14|TRBJ2-2|-|-
CASSPGLGIAGELFF
TGTGCCAGCAGCCCGGGACTGGGGATTGCCGGGGAGCTGTTTTTT